The rows below give T cell receptor beta chains drawn from one sample of a study of CD8 T cells in cerebrospinal fluid in Alzheimer's disease. TCRdb reworked the 10x single-cell sequencing reads into one entry per CDR3 protein, no DNA. Recorded here are 950 to 1,200 distinct CDR3 sequences; the top ten clones represent approximately 15%. The specimen was cerebrospinal fluid. The receptors derive from a human donor in good health. Each CDR3 is given with its conserved first and last residue. Expanded clones are given a class, and other clones once, few, many or no size at all.

V	size	J	CDR3
TRBV20-1	medium-sized	TRBJ2-5	CSARVLPGQETQYF
TRBV20-1	large	TRBJ1-3	CSARDRSFSGNTIYF
TRBV5-1	-	TRBJ2-3	CASSSGLAGRTDTQYF
TRBV9	-	TRBJ2-5	CASSPLGGDSLQETQYF
TRBV5-4	-	TRBJ2-7	CASSVGLDYEQYF
TRBV30	medium-sized	TRBJ1-1	CAWSEGLVNTEAFF
TRBV14	large	TRBJ2-1	CASSPSGRGNEQFF
TRBV12-3/TRBV12-4	medium-sized	TRBJ1-1	CASSTGTGAFF
TRBV11-3	medium-sized	TRBJ2-5	CASSGVGAGSVAQYF
TRBV28	medium-sized	TRBJ1-4	CASRSTNEKLFF
TRBV21-1	medium-sized	TRBJ2-7	CASSKRASGEFSYEQYF
TRBV20-1	medium-sized	TRBJ1-1	CSASDRGQGYTEAFF
TRBV27	medium-sized	TRBJ2-1	CASSLIAGAPKEYNEQFF
TRBV12-3/TRBV12-4	-	TRBJ2-7	CASSLAGAHIEQYF
TRBV6-1	medium-sized	TRBJ2-5	CASSEARSRAETQYF
TRBV19	medium-sized	TRBJ2-5	CASSIQGETQYF
TRBV27	medium-sized	TRBJ1-1	CASSLRGSTEAFF